The clone carrying this T cell receptor beta chain has at least ten counts. As yet, its antigen is unknown. The data were obtained in a study of CD8 T cells in ankylosing spondylitis. Quantitative 5'-RACE was performed with molecular barcodes, and it yielded the TCR beta libraries. In TCRdb, the 5' RACE reads were re-called with MiXCR into one record per CDR3 protein. Of some 130,000 distinct CDR3 sequences listed, about a sixth were seen once; the top ten hold roughly 30%. Notes on the study in general: Disease-linked clones reportedly showed significant enrichment in matched ankylosing spondylitis synovial fluid. A TCR beta motif made of about eight highly homologous variants seemed typical of ankylosing spondylitis blood.

The clonotype was recovered from a male donor with ankylosing spondylitis. The sequenced sample consisted of blood, either unsorted or a sorted T cell fraction (not recorded which).

The CDR3 here is CASSLWASGNEQFF. The CDR3 coding sequence is TGTGCCAGCAGCTTATGGGCTAGCGGAAATGAGCAGTTCTTC. The chain is built from TRBV7-8 and TRBJ2-1, with 7 bases matching TRBD2. CDR1 and CDR2 (germline): SGHVS, FQNEAQ. V trimming: 2 bases; J trimming: 7 bases; junction bases outside the gene matches: 5. This CDR3 is built from 14 residues.